This T cell receptor (beta chain) was profiled in a study of T cell responses to AZD1222 COVID-19 vaccine. Study-level points and caveats: Among AZD1222 vaccinees, only 5 or 6 were seropositive at baseline.

This CDR3 region has 14 residues. V gave up 4 bases and J gave up 7 bases, with 15 bases separating them. The V gene's germline CDR1 is SGHRS and CDR2 YFSETQ. About this clone itself: Its antigen is not known.

The repertoire was sequenced with immunoSEQ multiplex PCR; TCRdb's copy has only in-frame clones and lacks some. In the table there are 150,000 to 200,000 clones, 85% to 90% of which are singletons. The J gene is TRBJ1-5, the V gene TRBV5-1; D remains ambiguous. Sequences were derived from peripheral blood, sampled on day 0 of AZD1222 vaccination. The origin of this receptor is an adult in good health. CDR3 loop: CASSPGVGGQPQHF. The CDR3, as DNA: TGCGCCAGCAGCCCCGGGGTAGGAGGACAGCCCCAGCATTTT.